This T cell receptor (beta chain) emerged from a study of blood T cell repertoires in COVID-19 (dated by TCRdb to 2020 to 2021). In terms of the full investigation: The collaborator samples originated in the United States, Italy and Spain and spanned the acute and convalescent phases of COVID-19. The repertoires were released in a freely available public database meant as a resource for research on the immune response to SARS-CoV-2. The dataset comprised deeply sampled blood TCRbeta repertoires from subjects exposed to, actively infected with, or recovered from COVID-19. Where available, HLA class I and class II types were taken from metadata supplied by the sample provider and were not determined by assay-based typing. The samples were drawn from the first 160 participants of the ongoing ImmuneRACE study and from over 950 subjects provided by 6 global collaborators. The sample metadata nearly always contained a de-identified subject ID, COVID-19 status, age in years and sex. The material from the prospective study consisted of cDNA or gDNA derived from T cells, B-cell-depleted T cells, or PBMCs. Study-level results and caveats: The amount of clinical and demographic metadata varied by source and participant and was provided uncurated.

A remark on this clone: Its cognate antigen has yet to be identified. Base qualities are not provided; no much larger clone lies one nucleotide away.

At one collaborating source in Seattle, patients were enrolled during active infection and were followed longitudinally through the course of disease. The collaborating institutions used their own protocols to collect whole blood in K2EDTA tubes. For TCRbeta analysis, collaborator samples were shipped as frozen whole blood, as isolated PBMCs, or as DNA extracted from either sample type. The CDR3 runs 14 amino acids, cysteine and phenylalanine included. Only the CDR3 DNA stays, 42 bases, in frame from base 1. V and J lose 4 bases and 6 bases, and a span of 13 bases separates them. CDR1 is given as SGDLS and CDR2 as YYNGEE, both from the germline V gene. TCRbeta CDR3 regions were amplified from genomic DNA by means of the immunoSEQ Assay, a bias-controlled multiplex PCR. Turning to the authors' computational methods: The number of nucleated cells in each sample was estimated from the amplification of reference gene primers within the assay. To quantify the absolute abundance of each unique TCRbeta CDR3 rearrangement, sequence reads were collapsed and filtered. For each sample, productive Simpson clonality was calculated as the square root of Simpson's diversity index over productive rearrangements. TCRdb stores this immuneACCESS table with in-frame sequences only. Part of the clones is absent; in the studies checked, under half of the shortfall reflects unresolved V genes, and no reason is known for the rest. The V and J calls and clone size were taken over from that table, and D and trimming were inferred from the DNA. The sample table contains about 280,000 clones; only one count was recorded for around nine tenths of them. The ten most abundant clones make up approximately 11% of the sample.

What was sequenced was peripheral blood. The source is a woman younger than 45 with COVID-19, enrolled during active disease. Recombination linked TRBV9 to TRBJ1-4; the D region possibly corresponds to TRBD1 (6 bases align). The encoded CDR3 is CASSPGGDYEKLFF. Read as DNA, the sequence is TGTGCCAGCAGCCCGGGGGGCGATTATGAAAAACTGTTTTTT.